Listed here is a single TCR beta chain. Antigen specificity is unknown. The PCR was carried out with 60 Vbeta primers and 13 Jbeta primers. Libraries were prepared by immunoSEQ multiplex PCR; TCRdb keeps only in-frame clonotypes and omits some of them. The table shows around 300,000 clones, with about 83% occurring only once. The germline V gene encodes CDR1 SGHNT and CDR2 YYREEE (reference sequence). This CDR3 has 17 residues. The V gene lost 2 bases and the J gene lost 1 base, with 15 bases spanning the gap. These data come from a study of cytomegalovirus exposure and HLA in healthy donors. General observations from the study: TCR beta sequences reportedly predicted most subjects' HLA-A and HLA-B alleles accurately. In a later analysis, HLA-associated TCR beta chains were more clonally expanded than equally common others.

This TCR was sampled from a woman in her 40s in good health and CMV-seropositive. V is TRBV5-4 and J is TRBJ2-2; tentatively, D is TRBD1 (5 bases). What was sequenced was PBMCs. CDR3 in DNA: TGTGCCAGCAGCTTCGGTTACAAAACAGGGAACACCGGGGAGCTGTTTTTT. It is translated as CASSFGYKTGNTGELFF.